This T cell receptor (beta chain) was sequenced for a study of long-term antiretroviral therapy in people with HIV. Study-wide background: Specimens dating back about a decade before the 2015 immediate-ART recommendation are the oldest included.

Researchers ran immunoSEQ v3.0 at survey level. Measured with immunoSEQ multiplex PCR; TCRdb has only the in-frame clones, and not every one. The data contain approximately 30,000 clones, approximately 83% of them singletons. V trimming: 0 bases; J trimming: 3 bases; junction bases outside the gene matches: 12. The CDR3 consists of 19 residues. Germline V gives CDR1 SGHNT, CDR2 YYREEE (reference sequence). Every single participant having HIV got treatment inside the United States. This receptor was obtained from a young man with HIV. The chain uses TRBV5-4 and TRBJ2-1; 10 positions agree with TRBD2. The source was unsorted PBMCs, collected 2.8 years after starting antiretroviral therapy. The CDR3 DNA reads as TGTGCCAGCAGCTTGGCGCGGCTAGCGGGAGTCACGGGCTACAATGAGCAGTTCTTC. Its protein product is CASSLARLAGVTGYNEQFF.